Listed here are 26 T cell receptor beta chains from one sample, sequenced in a study of T cells after yellow fever vaccination. MiXCR was run by TCRdb on the 5' RACE reads, yielding one entry per CDR3 protein. The data contain under 600,000 distinct CDR3 sequences, roughly 22% of them seen just once; the ten biggest clones take up roughly 16%. Sequences were derived from PBMCs, sampled roughly 23 days after the first yellow fever vaccination. These receptors were collected from a man between 18 and 35 years old who received the YFV17D yellow fever vaccine.

The chain recombines TRBV4-2 with TRBJ2-3; D is unclear. The V end was cut by 1 base, the J end by 9 bases, with 11 bases between. Germline-derived CDR1 and CDR2 are LGHNA and YNFKEQ. The CDR3 has 13 amino acids. CDR3: CASSQAARTTQYF. Written as DNA, the CDR3 is TGTGCCAGCAGCCAAGCGGCCAGGACCACGCAGTATTTT.

In this sample, this clonotype turned up a few times. This chain connects TRBV27 to TRBJ1-1; D is unclear. The CDR3 is 13 residues long. Germline CDR1 reads MNHEY; CDR2 reads SMNVEV (reference sequence). The V end was cut by 5 bases, the J end by 4 bases, with 11 bases between. The CDR3 DNA reads TGTGCCAGCAGTGATGGGGTTGGCACTGAAGCTTTCTTT. This translates into CASSDGVGTEAFF.

The chain has TRBV6-5 and TRBJ2-1; weak D call: TRBD2 (5 bases). Germline loops: CDR1 MNHEY, CDR2 SVGAGI. The CDR3 is 16 residues long. With 2 bases removed from V and 7 bases from J, the gap between germline ends came to 18 bases. The CDR3 DNA reads TGTGCCAGCAGTTACCCACAGTCCGAGGGCGGGAATGAGCAGTTCTTC. It yields the protein CASSYPQSEGGNEQFF.

CDR3 protein: CASSLGAGTYNEQFF. CDR3 nucleotide sequence: TGTGCCAGCAGCTTGGGCGCGGGTACCTACAATGAGCAGTTCTTC. The rearrangement uses TRBV5-6 and TRBJ2-1, with D possibly matching TRBD2 (5 bases). Germline CDR1 is SGHDT and CDR2 is YYEEEE. This CDR3 has 15 residues. Trimming cost V 0 bases and J 2 bases, with 9 bases left between them.

This clonotype has only a few counts. The genes are TRBV29-1 and TRBJ1-1; D gene unclear. This CDR3 has 11 amino acids. Germline CDR1 reads SQVTM; CDR2 reads ANQGSEA. Trimming pared 6 bases from V and 5 bases from J, leaving 10 bases between. CDR3 sequence: CSVGFGTEAFF. CDR3 DNA: TGCAGCGTGGGTTTCGGTACTGAAGCTTTCTTT. Full variable domain (rest looked up from reference TRBV29-1 and TRBJ1-1): SAVISQKPSRDICQRGTSLTIQCQVDSQVTMMFWYRQQPGQSLTLIATANQGSEATYESGFVIDKFPISRPNLTFSTLTVSNMSPEDSSIYLCSVGFGTEAFFGQGTRLTVV.

This clonotype was seen only a few times. The CDR3 loop reads CASSLRDRGPEQYF. CDR3 in DNA: TGTGCCAGCAGCCTCCGGGACAGGGGGCCCGAGCAGTACTTC. The chain joins TRBV12-3 or TRBV12-4 to TRBJ2-7; TRBD1 matches at 12 bases. The CDR3 contains 14 residues. V was clipped by 6 bases and J by 6 bases; unmatched bases: 6.

This clonotype came up a few times. This chain joins TRBV7-2 and TRBJ2-3; the D is unclear. Germline V gene sequence: CDR1 SGHTA, CDR2 FQGNSA. V dropped 2 bases and J dropped 4 bases, with 7 bases sitting between them. There are 13 residues in the CDR3. The CDR3 region is CASSLSQADTQYF. In nucleotides, the CDR3 is TGTGCCAGCAGCTTATCCCAGGCAGATACGCAGTATTTT.

The chain carries TRBV15 and TRBJ1-1; no reliable D call. The germline gives CDR1 LNHNV, CDR2 YYDKDF (reference sequence). There are 14 residues in the CDR3. Trimming pared 0 bases from V and 1 base from J, leaving 6 bases between. The CDR3 is CATSRDKANTEAFF. Written as DNA, the CDR3 is TGTGCCACCAGCAGAGATAAGGCGAACACTGAAGCTTTCTTT.

This clonotype was detected ten times or more. The junction and the germline gene differ at one end; a read error may be behind it. The CDR3: CASSLAGSYNEQFF. The CDR3 DNA follows: TGTGCCAGCAGCTTAGCAGGCTCCTACAATGAGCAGTTCTTC. The chain has TRBV5-1 and TRBJ2-1; no clear D. This CDR3 has 14 residues. CDR1 is SGHRS and CDR2 is YFSETQ in the germline V gene.

The chain is built from TRBV7-9 and TRBJ1-2; no definite D call. Trimming left V 5 bases short and J 8 bases short, with 15 bases between. The CDR3 has 13 residues. Germline V gene lookup returns CDR1 SEHNR and CDR2 FQNEAQ (reference sequence). CDR3 coding DNA: TGTGCCAGCAGCCCCTCAAACGCCCCCGGCTACACCTTC. It codes for CASSPSNAPGYTF.

This clonotype turned up a few times. V usage is TRBV29-1 and J usage is TRBJ2-2, with D maybe TRBD2 (6 bases). The CDR3 runs to 14 residues. Germline V CDR1 and CDR2: SQVTM, ANQGSEA. Trimming removed 4 bases at V and 5 bases at J, with 14 bases between. The CDR3 loop is CSVVRGIGTGELFF. The CDR3 DNA is TGCAGCGTTGTCCGCGGGATTGGGACCGGGGAGCTGTTTTTT.

The rearrangement uses TRBV29-1 and TRBJ1-1, with 7 bases identical to TRBD1. The V segment lost 6 bases and the J segment 8 bases; nucleotides outside the gene matches: 9. Germline V gives CDR1 SQVTM, CDR2 ANQGSEA. The CDR3 sequence is 12 residues long. CDR3 in DNA: TGCAGCGTGGTAAATCCCAGGGGGGAAGCTTTCTTT. This codes for CSVVNPRGEAFF.

The sample holds a few counts of this clonotype. The rearrangement uses TRBV4-2 and TRBJ2-7; D perhaps matches TRBD1 (5 bases). CDR3 length: 14 residues. Germline CDR1 and CDR2: LGHNA and YNFKEQ. V lost 0 bases and J lost 1, with 7 bases in between. CDR3 sequence reads: CASSQESGSYEQYV. The CDR3 coding sequence is TGTGCCAGCAGCCAAGAGTCAGGGTCCTACGAGCAGTACGTC.

The CDR3 protein is CASSWGTGQNQPQHF. In DNA, the CDR3 is TGTGCCAGCAGCTGGGGGACAGGGCAAAATCAGCCCCAGCATTTT. This sequence joins TRBV5-5 and TRBJ1-5; 9 bases are shared with TRBD1. J gave up 4 bases and V 3 bases, and 5 bases lay outside the gene matches. This CDR3 has 15 residues. The germline V gene encodes CDR1 SGHKS and CDR2 YYEKEE (reference sequence).

The chain is built from TRBV4-3 and TRBJ2-3; 11 bases are shared with TRBD1. CDR1 is LGHNA, CDR2 YSLEER, per germline. V gave up 5 bases and J gave up 2 bases; unmatched junction bases: 12. The CDR3 consists of 18 residues. The CDR3, as DNA: TGCGCCAGCAGCTCCGGACAGGGGGCACTCCGTCCCACAGATACGCAGTATTTT. Its protein product is CASSSGQGALRPTDTQYF.

The chain combines TRBV5-1 with TRBJ2-7; 11 bases are a match to TRBD2. From germline, CDR1 is SGHRS and CDR2 YFSETQ. The CDR3 totals 15 residues. Unmatched junction bases numbered 7, after V lost 1 base and J lost 7 bases. This CDR3 is CASSLPLAGGGEQYF. In DNA, the CDR3 is TGCGCCAGCAGCTTGCCCCTAGCGGGGGGTGGTGAGCAGTACTTC.

This clonotype was counted only a few times. The gene calls are TRBV12-3 or TRBV12-4 and TRBJ2-1, with TRBD1 matching over 8 bases. The CDR3 spans 14 residues. V lost 5 bases, J lost 1 base, and 1 base stayed unmatched. This CDR3 reads CASSTGGSYNEQFF. CDR3 in DNA: TGTGCCAGCAGTACAGGGGGTTCCTACAATGAGCAGTTCTTC.

V gene TRBV2 combines with J gene TRBJ1-2, with 7 positions matching TRBD1. Per germline, CDR1 SNHLY and CDR2 FYNNEI. This CDR3 region has 15 residues. V lost 6 bases and J lost 4; bases outside the gene matches: 11. This CDR3 is CASRMGQLSIYGYTF. DNA of the CDR3: TGTGCCAGCAGGATGGGACAGCTCTCCATCTATGGCTACACCTTC.

The CDR3 is CASSLTLASGGYEQYF. CDR3 DNA sequence: TGTGCCAGCAGCTTAACTTTGGCTAGCGGGGGCTACGAGCAGTACTTC. The J gene is TRBJ2-7, the V gene TRBV7-3; 10 bases agree with TRBD2. Germline assignment: CDR1 SGHTA and CDR2 FQGTGA. The CDR3 is 16 amino acids. V shed 0 bases, J shed 3 bases, and the junction held 5 bases outside the gene matches. The complete variable domain, with remaining parts taken from reference TRBV7-3 and TRBJ2-7, reads GAGVSQTPSNKVTEKGKYVELRCDPISGHTALYWYRQSLGQGPEFLIYFQGTGAADDSGLPNDRFFAVRPEGSVSTLKIQRTERGDSAVYLCASSLTLASGGYEQYFGPGTRLTVT.

This clonotype came up a few times. The chain is built from TRBV5-5 and TRBJ1-1; D might be TRBD1 (5 bases). From germline, CDR1 is SGHKS and CDR2 YYEKEE (reference sequence). The germline V and J ends were trimmed by 4 bases and 4 bases, with 23 bases remaining between them. This CDR3 contains 17 residues. CDR3 sequence (DNA): TGTGCCAGCAGCCCACTTTTCGGGGCCAGGGAGGGCACTGAAGCTTTCTTT. As protein: CASSPLFGAREGTEAFF.

This sequence joins TRBV20-1 and TRBJ1-5; 8 bases line up with TRBD1. The CDR3 has 14 amino acids. Germline V CDR1 and CDR2: DFQATT, SNEGSKA (reference sequence). V gave up 3 bases and J gave up 7 bases; unmatched junction bases: 8. CDR3 sequence reads: CSARPMTGAQPQHF. The CDR3, as DNA: TGCAGTGCTAGGCCCATGACAGGGGCACAGCCCCAGCATTTT.

There are a few counts of this clonotype. CDR3 DNA sequence: TGTGCCAGCAGCGTAGGTTATCGTAGGGACGTTGGAAACACCATATATTTT. This codes for CASSVGYRRDVGNTIYF. The chain carries TRBV9 and TRBJ1-3, with a weak D call TRBD1 (5 bases). Trimming cost V 0 bases and J 3 bases, with 16 bases left between them. The germline CDR1 and CDR2 sequences are SGDLS and YYNGEE. The CDR3 contains 17 residues.

This clonotype was seen a handful of times. This chain links TRBV27 with TRBJ1-5, with TRBD1 as a possible D gene (5 bases). Germline CDR1 is MNHEY and CDR2 is SMNVEV (reference sequence). V lost 5 bases and J 2 bases, leaving 13 bases between the germline ends. The CDR3 loop spans 15 amino acids. This chain's CDR3 is CASSPGTEGNQPQHF. CDR3 DNA sequence: TGTGCCAGCAGTCCCGGGACCGAGGGCAATCAGCCCCAGCATTTT.

This clonotype was found a few times. The chain has TRBV5-1 and TRBJ2-1; TRBD1 or TRBD2 may be the D gene (6 bases each). Germline V gene sequence: CDR1 SGHRS, CDR2 YFSETQ. There are 14 residues in the CDR3. The V end lost 6 bases, the J end lost 4 bases, and 14 bases lay between the germline ends. The CDR3 spells CASKGGVKYNEQFF. CDR3 bases: TGCGCCAGCAAGGGGGGAGTTAAATACAATGAGCAGTTCTTC. Based on the CDR3 plus reference TRBV5-1 and TRBJ2-1, the full variable domain is KAGVTQTPRYLIKTRGQQVTLSCSPISGHRSVSWYQQTPGQGLQFLFEYFSETQRNKGNFPGRFSGRQFSNSRSEMNVSTLELGDSALYLCASKGGVKYNEQFFGPGTRLTVL.

Ten or more counts support this clonotype. The CDR3 sequence is CATSRPDRRNTIYF. The CDR3 DNA sequence: TGTGCCACCAGCAGACCGGACAGGCGAAACACCATATATTTT. J is TRBJ1-3 and V is TRBV15, with TRBD1 matching over 7 bases. V gave up 2 bases and J gave up 5 bases; unmatched junction bases: 3. Per the germline V gene, CDR1 is LNHNV and CDR2 is YYDKDF (reference sequence). This CDR3 spans 14 amino acids.

Ten or more counts support this clonotype. The V and J genes are TRBV5-1 and TRBJ2-2; 7 bases agree with TRBD1. The CDR3 extends over 16 amino acids. Germline V lookup: CDR1 SGHRS, CDR2 YFSETQ. V gave up 4 bases and J gave up 6 bases; unmatched junction bases: 12. CDR3 loop: CASSLRGAQGAGELFF. CDR3 sequence (DNA): TGCGCCAGCAGCCTGCGAGGGGCCCAGGGGGCCGGGGAGCTGTTTTTT.